A selection of T cell receptor beta chains follows, all from one sample in a study of blood T cells in healthy people across ages. Via MiXCR, TCRdb re-called the 5' RACE reads, giving one row per CDR3 protein. The table records 1.5 million to 2 million distinct CDR3 sequences, over 25% of them present only once. Sequenced: blood. Every receptor here comes from a young woman in good health. Each CDR3 is given with its conserved first and last residue. The order of the fields is V gene, clone size, D gene, J gene, CDR3 DNA, CDR3 protein. A D gene is named only where the DNA matches it firmly. Rows give clone size only sometimes, using once, few, many, or a class for an expanded clone.

TRBV4-3	NA	NA	TRBJ2-7	TGCGCCAGCAGCCAAGCCCAGGGGACCTACGAGCGGTACTTC	CASSQAQGTYERYF
TRBV13	NA	TRBD2	TRBJ2-5	TGTGCCAGCAGTCGTGGGACTAGCCGTCGAGAGGCCCAGTACTTC	CASSRGTSRREAQYF
TRBV5-1	few	TRBD1	TRBJ1-5	TGCGCCAGCAGCTTGGAGGGGGCTCCCAGGCAGCCCCAGCATTTT	CASSLEGAPRQPQHF
TRBV4-3	NA	TRBD1	TRBJ2-3	TGCGCCAGCAGCCGCACAGGGGAGTCCCCAGGTACGCAGTATTTT	CASSRTGESPGTQYF
TRBV5-1	NA	NA	TRBJ2-1	TGCGCCAGCAGCTTGTCAGGTGATTCCCCGCTAAAGTTCTTC	CASSLSGDSPLKFF
TRBV12-3/TRBV12-4	few	NA	TRBJ1-3	TGTGCCAGCAGTTTAACCTCTGGAAACACCATATATTTT	CASSLTSGNTIYF
TRBV20-1	NA	NA	TRBJ2-5	TGCAGTGCTAGAGATTATGGGCAGGGTGTGAGCAATGAGCAGTACTTC	CSARDYGQGVSNEQYF
TRBV5-5	NA	NA	TRBJ2-6	TGTGCCAGCAGCGCCCAGGGGCTACTTTTGAGCCCTGGGGCCAACGTCCTGACTTTC	CASSAQGLLLSPGANVLTF
TRBV7-6	once	TRBD1	TRBJ1-4	TGTGCCAGCAGCTCACAGGGGGCTTCTAATGAAAAACGGTTTTTT	CASSSQGASNEKRFF
TRBV5-1	many	TRBD1	TRBJ2-5	TGCGCCAGCAGCTGGGGGACAGACCAAGAGACCCAGTACTTC	CASSWGTDQETQYF
TRBV29-1	NA	NA	TRBJ2-5	TGCAGCGTTGGGAGACGGGGTAGCGACGAGCGGTACTTC	CSVGRRGSDERYF
TRBV11-2	NA	TRBD1	TRBJ1-2	TGTGCCAGCAGCTCGAACAGGGGTTTGGGCTACACCTTC	CASSSNRGLGYTF
TRBV18	NA	TRBD2	TRBJ2-1	TGTGCCAGCTCGCCTCAGGGTCCAAGCGGGAGCATTCTGTTCTTC	CASSPQGPSGSILFF
TRBV6-6	once	NA	TRBJ2-7	TGTGCCAGCAGCCGGACAGAGCTCTCCTACGAGCAGTACTTC	CASSRTELSYEQYF
TRBV19	few	TRBD2	TRBJ2-1	TGTGCCAGTAGTACACAGACTAGCGGGAGTTCGAATGAGCAGTTCTTC	CASSTQTSGSSNEQFF
TRBV20-1	NA	TRBD2	TRBJ2-1	TGCAGTGCTAGAGCCGGACTAGACAATTACAATGAGCAGTTCTTC	CSARAGLDNYNEQFF
TRBV7-2	few	TRBD1	TRBJ1-6	TGTGCCAGCAGCTTAGATGTGACAGGGAGAAATTCACCCCTCCACTTT	CASSLDVTGRNSPLHF
TRBV20-1	few	TRBD2	TRBJ2-5	TGCAGTGCTTGGACTAGCGGAGGGGAGACCCAGTACTTC	CSAWTSGGETQYF
TRBV5-1	few	NA	TRBJ2-5	TGCGCCAGCAGCCACGGACAGCCTAAGCGCGAGACCCAGTACTTC	CASSHGQPKRETQYF
TRBV5-1	few	TRBD2	TRBJ2-1	TGCGCCACCGCCGAGAACCTTGAAGCGGGAGCCCCTGGAAATGAGCAGTTCTTC	CATAENLEAGAPGNEQFF
TRBV7-2	NA	TRBD1	TRBJ2-5	TGTGCCAGCAGAAGGGGGACAGGGGAGACCCAGCACTTC	CASRRGTGETQHF
TRBV30	NA	NA	TRBJ1-3	TGTGCCTACATAGCTGGAAACACCATATATTTT	CAYIAGNTIYF
TRBV28	few	TRBD2	TRBJ2-5	TGTGCCAGCAGTTTAAGTCAGGGAGGGATTAAGAAAGAGACCCAGTACTTC	CASSLSQGGIKKETQYF
TRBV7-2	NA	TRBD2	TRBJ2-1	TGTGCCAGCAGCTCCATCTGGACTAGCGGGCCGGGCAATGGGCAGTTCTTC	CASSSIWTSGPGNGQFF